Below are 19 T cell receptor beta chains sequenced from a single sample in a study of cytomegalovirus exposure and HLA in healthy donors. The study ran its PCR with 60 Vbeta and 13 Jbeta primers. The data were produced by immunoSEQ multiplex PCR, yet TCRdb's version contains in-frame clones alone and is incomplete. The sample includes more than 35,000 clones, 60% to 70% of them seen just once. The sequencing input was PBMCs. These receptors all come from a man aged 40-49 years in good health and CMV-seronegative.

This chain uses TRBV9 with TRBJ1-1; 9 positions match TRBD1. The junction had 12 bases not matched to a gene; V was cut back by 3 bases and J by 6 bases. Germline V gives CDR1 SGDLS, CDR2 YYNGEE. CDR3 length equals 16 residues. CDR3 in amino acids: CASSDLEQGARPEAFF. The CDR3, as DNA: TGTGCCAGCAGCGACTTGGAACAGGGGGCGCGCCCTGAAGCTTTCTTT.

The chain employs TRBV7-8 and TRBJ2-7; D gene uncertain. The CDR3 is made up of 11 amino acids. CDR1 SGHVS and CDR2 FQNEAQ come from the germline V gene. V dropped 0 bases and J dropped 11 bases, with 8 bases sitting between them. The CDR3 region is CASSLAEQEYF. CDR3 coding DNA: TGTGCCAGCAGCTTAGCAGAGCAGGAGTACTTC.

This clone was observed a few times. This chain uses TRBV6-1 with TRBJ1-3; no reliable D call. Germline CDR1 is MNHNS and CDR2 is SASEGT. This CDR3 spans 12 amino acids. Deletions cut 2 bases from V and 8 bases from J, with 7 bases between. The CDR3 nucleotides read TGTGCCAGCAGTGAATATTTATACACCATATATTTT. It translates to CASSEYLYTIYF.

The CDR3 region is CASSPHRAEQFF. Here the CDR3 DNA reads TGTGCCAGCAGCCCTCACAGGGCTGAGCAGTTCTTC. V usage is TRBV7-9 and J usage is TRBJ2-1, with D perhaps matching TRBD1 (6 bases). The CDR3 contains 12 residues. With 5 bases removed from V and 9 bases from J, the gap between germline ends came to 11 bases. Germline CDR1 reads SEHNR; CDR2 reads FQNEAQ (reference sequence).

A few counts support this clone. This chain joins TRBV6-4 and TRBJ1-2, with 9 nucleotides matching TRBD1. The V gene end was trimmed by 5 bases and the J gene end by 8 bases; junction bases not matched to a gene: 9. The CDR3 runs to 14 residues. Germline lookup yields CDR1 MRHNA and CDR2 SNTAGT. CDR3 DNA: TGTGCCAGCAGTCCGGGACAGGGACATAGAGGCTACACCTTC. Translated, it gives CASSPGQGHRGYTF.

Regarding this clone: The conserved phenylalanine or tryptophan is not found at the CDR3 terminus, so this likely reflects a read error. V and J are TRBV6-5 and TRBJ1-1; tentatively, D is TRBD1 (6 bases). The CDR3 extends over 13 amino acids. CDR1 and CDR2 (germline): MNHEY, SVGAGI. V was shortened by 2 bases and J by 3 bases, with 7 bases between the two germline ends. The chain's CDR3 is CASSYTGYTEAFV. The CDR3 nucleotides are TGTGCCAGCAGTTACACAGGGTACACTGAAGCTTTCGTT.

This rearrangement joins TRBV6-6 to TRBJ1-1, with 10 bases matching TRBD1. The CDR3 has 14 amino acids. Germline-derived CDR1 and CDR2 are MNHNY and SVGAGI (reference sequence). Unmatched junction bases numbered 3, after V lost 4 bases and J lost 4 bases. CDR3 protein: CASSSRDRGTEAFF. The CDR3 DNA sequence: TGTGCCAGCAGTTCCCGGGACAGGGGCACTGAAGCTTTCTTT.

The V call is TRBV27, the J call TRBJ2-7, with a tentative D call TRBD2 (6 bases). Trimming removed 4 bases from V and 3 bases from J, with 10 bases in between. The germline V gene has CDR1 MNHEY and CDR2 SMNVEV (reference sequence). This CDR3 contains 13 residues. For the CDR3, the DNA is TGTGCCAGCAGTTACGTGGAGGGCTACGAGCAGTACTTC. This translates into CASSYVEGYEQYF.

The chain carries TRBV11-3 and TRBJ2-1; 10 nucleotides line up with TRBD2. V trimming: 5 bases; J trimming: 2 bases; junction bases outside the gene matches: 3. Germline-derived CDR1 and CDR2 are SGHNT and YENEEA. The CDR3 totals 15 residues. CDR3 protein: CASSAGLAAYNEQFF. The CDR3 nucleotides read TGTGCCAGCAGCGCAGGACTAGCGGCCTACAATGAGCAGTTCTTC.

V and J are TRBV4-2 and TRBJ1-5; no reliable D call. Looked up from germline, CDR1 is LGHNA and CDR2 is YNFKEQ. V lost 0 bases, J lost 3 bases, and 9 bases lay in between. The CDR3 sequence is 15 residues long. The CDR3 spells CASSQEGRPNQPQHF. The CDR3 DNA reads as TGTGCCAGCAGCCAAGAAGGCAGGCCCAATCAGCCCCAGCATTTT.

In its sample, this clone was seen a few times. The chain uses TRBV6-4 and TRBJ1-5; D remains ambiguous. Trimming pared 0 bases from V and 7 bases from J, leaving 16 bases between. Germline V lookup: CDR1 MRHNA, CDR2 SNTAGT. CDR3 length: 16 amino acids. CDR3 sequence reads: CASSDSTSAVWQPQHF. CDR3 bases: TGTGCCAGCAGTGACTCGACTTCGGCAGTTTGGCAGCCCCAGCATTTT.

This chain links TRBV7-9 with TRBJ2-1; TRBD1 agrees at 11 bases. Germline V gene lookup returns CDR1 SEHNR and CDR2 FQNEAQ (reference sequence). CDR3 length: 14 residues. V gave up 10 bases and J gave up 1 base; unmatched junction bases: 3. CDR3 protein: CATGQGASYNEQFF. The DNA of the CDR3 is TGTGCCACCGGACAGGGGGCTTCCTACAATGAGCAGTTCTTC.

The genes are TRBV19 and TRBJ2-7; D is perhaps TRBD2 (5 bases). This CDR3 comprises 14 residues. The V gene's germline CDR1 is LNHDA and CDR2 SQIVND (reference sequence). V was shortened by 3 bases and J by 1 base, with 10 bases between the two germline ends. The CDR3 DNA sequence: TGTGCCAGTAGTATGGCGGACTCTTCCTACGAGCAGTACTTC. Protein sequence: CASSMADSSYEQYF.

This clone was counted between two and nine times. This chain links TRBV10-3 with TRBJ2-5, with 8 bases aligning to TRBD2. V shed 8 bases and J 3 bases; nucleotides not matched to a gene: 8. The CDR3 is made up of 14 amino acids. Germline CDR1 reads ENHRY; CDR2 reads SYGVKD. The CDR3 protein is CAIRTGLGEETQYF. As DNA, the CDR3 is TGTGCCATCCGAACGGGACTAGGGGAAGAGACCCAGTACTTC.

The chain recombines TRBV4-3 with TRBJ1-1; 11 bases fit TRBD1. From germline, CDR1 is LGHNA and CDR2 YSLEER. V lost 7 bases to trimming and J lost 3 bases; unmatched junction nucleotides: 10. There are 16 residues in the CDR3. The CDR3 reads CASTVTGTGGDTEAFF. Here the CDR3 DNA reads TGCGCCAGCACGGTGACCGGGACAGGGGGTGACACTGAAGCTTTCTTT.

The CDR3: CASTLGVGRQGNYEQYF. The CDR3 coding sequence is TGTGCCAGCACCCTAGGGGTAGGAAGACAGGGTAACTACGAGCAGTACTTC. V is TRBV7-8 and J is TRBJ2-7; 7 bases match TRBD1. This CDR3 has 17 residues. In germline, CDR1 is SGHVS, CDR2 FQNEAQ. J lost 3 bases, V lost 7 bases, and 18 bases had no gene match.

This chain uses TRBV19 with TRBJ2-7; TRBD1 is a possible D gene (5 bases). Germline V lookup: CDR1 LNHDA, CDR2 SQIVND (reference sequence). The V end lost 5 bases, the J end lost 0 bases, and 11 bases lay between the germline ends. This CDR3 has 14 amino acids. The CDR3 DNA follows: TGTGCCAGTAGTCCCCAGGGTTACTCCTACGAGCAGTACTTC. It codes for CASSPQGYSYEQYF.

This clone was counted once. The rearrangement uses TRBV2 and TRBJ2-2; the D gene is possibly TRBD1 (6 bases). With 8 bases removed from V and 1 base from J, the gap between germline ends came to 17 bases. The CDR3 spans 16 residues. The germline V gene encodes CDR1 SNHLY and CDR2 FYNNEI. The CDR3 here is CASVLHTGQNTGELFF. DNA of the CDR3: TGTGCCAGCGTACTACACACAGGGCAGAACACCGGGGAGCTGTTTTTT. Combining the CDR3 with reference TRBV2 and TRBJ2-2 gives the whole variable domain EPEVTQTPSHQVTQMGQEVILRCVPISNHLYFYWYRQILGQKVEFLVSFYNNEISEKSEIFDDQFSVERPDGSNFTLKIRSTKLEDSAMYFCASVLHTGQNTGELFFGEGSRLTVL.

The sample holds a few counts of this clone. For the CDR3, the DNA is TGTGCCAGCAGCCCTGGGGGGGGCAGGGGGCAGTACAATGAGCAGTTCTTC. Its protein product is CASSPGGGRGQYNEQFF. The chain joins TRBV7-2 to TRBJ2-1; perhaps TRBD1 as D (8 bases). The V and J ends lost 5 bases and 4 bases respectively, with 21 bases between them. The CDR3 has 17 amino acids. Germline CDR1 and CDR2: SGHTA and FQGNSA.